This TCR beta chain was obtained from a study of blood T cell repertoires in COVID-19. Study at large: Samples of COVID-19 (acute and convalescent) were obtained from the United States, Italy and Spain. T cells, B-cell-depleted T cells, or PBMCs supplied cDNA or gDNA.

The germline V gene has CDR1 LNHDA and CDR2 SQIVND (reference sequence). Trimming stripped 3 bases from V and 1 base from J, with 6 bases between. This CDR3 comprises 13 residues. Authors' analysis steps: Estimation of nucleated cell counts relied on the amplification of reference gene primers. Sequencing used immunoSEQ multiplex PCR; TCRdb keeps in-frame clones, though not all of them. V, J and clone size were drawn from that table, and D and trimming were deduced from the DNA. The table includes roughly 84,000 clones, 80% detected once. The sequenced material came from peripheral blood. J is TRBJ1-2 and V is TRBV19; D remains unclear. This receptor was obtained from a woman aged 40 to 50 with active or convalescent COVID-19. The CDR3 DNA is TGTGCCAGTAGTATCCACATTAACTATGGCTACACCTTC. Residues: CASSIHINYGYTF.